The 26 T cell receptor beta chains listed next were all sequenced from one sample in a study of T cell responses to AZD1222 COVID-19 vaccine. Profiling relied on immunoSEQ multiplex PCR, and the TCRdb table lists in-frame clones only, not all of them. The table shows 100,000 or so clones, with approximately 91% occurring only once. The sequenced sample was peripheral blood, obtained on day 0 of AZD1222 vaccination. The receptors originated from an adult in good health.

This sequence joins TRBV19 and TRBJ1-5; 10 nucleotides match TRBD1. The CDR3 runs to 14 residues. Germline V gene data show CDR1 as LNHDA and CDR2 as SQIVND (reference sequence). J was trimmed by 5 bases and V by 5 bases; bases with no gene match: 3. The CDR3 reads CASSSTGGHQPQHF. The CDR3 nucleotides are TGTGCCAGTAGTTCGACAGGGGGCCATCAGCCCCAGCATTTT.

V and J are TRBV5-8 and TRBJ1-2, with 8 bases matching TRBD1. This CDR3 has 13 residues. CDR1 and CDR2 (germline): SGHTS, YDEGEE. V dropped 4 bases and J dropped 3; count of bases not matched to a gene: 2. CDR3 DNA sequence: TGTGCCAGCAGCAAGGACAGGGACTATGGCTACACCTTC. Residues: CASSKDRDYGYTF. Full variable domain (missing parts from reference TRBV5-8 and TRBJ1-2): EAGVTQSPTHLIKTRGQQATLRCSPISGHTSVYWYQQALGLGLQFLLWYDEGEERNRGNFPPRFSGRQFPNYSSELNVNALELEDSALYLCASSKDRDYGYTFGSGTRLTVV.

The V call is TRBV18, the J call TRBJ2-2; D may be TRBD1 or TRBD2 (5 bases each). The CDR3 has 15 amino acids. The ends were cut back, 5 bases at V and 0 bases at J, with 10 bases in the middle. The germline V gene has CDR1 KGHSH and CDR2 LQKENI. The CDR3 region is CASSTGTANTGELFF. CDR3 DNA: TGTGCCAGCTCAACCGGGACGGCGAACACCGGGGAGCTGTTTTTT.

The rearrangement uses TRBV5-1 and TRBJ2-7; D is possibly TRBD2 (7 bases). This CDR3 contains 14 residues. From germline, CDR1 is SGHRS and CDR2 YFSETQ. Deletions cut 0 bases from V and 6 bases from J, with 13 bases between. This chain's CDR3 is CASSLAEGGGEQYF. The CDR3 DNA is TGCGCCAGCAGCTTGGCAGAGGGAGGGGGCGAGCAGTACTTC.

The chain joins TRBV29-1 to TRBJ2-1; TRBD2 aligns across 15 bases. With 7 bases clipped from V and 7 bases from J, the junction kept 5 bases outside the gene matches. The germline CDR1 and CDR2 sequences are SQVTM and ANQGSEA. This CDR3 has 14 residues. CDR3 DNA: TGCAGCGGGACTAGCGGGGGGGCAGTAAATGAGCAGTTCTTC. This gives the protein CSGTSGGAVNEQFF.

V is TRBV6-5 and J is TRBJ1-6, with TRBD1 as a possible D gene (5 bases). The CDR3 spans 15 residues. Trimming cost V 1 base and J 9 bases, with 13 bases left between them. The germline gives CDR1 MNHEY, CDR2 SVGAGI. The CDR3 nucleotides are TGTGCCAGCAGTTACTGGGGGGGTCGTGGTTCACCCCTCCACTTT. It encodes CASSYWGGRGSPLHF.

The CDR3 sequence is CASSQEGDTGELFF. The DNA of the CDR3 is TGTGCCAGCAGCCAAGAAGGGGACACCGGGGAGCTGTTTTTT. This rearrangement joins TRBV3-1 (or the pseudogene TRBV3-2) to TRBJ2-2; TRBD1 might be the D (5 bases). The CDR3 is made up of 14 amino acids. Germline V CDR1 and CDR2: LGHDT, YNNKEL (reference sequence). V lost 0 bases and J lost 3, with 5 bases in between.

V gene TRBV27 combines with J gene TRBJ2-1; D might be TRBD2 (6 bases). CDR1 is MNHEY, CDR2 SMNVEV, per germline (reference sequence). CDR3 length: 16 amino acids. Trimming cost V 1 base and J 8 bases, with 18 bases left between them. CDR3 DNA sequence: TGTGCCAGCAGTTTATATGGTGGCCTGGGGGGAGATGAGCAGTTCTTC. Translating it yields CASSLYGGLGGDEQFF.

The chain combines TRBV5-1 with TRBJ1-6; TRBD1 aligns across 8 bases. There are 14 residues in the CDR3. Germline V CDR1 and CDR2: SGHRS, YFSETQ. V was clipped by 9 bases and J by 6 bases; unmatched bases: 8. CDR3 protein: CATEPGQVNSPLHF. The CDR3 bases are TGCGCCACCGAACCGGGACAGGTTAATTCACCCCTCCACTTT. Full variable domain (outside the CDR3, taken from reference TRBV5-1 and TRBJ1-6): KAGVTQTPRYLIKTRGQQVTLSCSPISGHRSVSWYQQTPGQGLQFLFEYFSETQRNKGNFPGRFSGRQFSNSRSEMNVSTLELGDSALYLCATEPGQVNSPLHFGNGTRLTVT.

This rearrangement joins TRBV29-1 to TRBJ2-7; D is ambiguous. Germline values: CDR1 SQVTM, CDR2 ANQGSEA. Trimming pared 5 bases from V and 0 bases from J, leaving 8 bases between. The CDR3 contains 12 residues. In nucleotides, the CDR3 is TGCAGCGTTAAGGGCCCCTCCTACGAGCAGTACTTC. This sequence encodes CSVKGPSYEQYF.

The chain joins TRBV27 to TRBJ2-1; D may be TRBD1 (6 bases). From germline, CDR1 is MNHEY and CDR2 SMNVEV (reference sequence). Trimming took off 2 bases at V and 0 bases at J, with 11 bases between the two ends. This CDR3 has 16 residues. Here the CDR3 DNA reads TGTGCCAGCAGTTTAATGGGGGCCAGCTCCTACAATGAGCAGTTCTTC. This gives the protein CASSLMGASSYNEQFF.

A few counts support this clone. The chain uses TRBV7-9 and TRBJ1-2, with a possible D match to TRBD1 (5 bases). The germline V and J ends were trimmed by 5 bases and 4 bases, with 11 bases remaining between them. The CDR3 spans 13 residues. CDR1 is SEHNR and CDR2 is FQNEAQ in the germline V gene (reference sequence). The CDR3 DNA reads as TGTGCCAGCAGCCGCGGGGGGTCCTATGGCTACACCTTC. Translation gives CASSRGGSYGYTF.

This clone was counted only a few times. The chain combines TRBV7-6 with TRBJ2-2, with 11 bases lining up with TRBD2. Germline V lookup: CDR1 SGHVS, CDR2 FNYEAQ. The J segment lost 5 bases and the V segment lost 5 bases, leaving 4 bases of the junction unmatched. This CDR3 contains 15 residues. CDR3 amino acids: CASSKLAGVTGELFF. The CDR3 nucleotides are TGTGCCAGCAGCAAACTAGCGGGGGTGACCGGGGAGCTGTTTTTT.

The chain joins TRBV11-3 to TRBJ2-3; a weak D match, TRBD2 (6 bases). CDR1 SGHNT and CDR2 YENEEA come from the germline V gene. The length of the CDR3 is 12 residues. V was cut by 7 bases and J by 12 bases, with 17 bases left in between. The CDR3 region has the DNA TGTGCCAGCAACGAGAGAGGGAGGCTTCAGTATTTT. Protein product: CASNERGRLQYF.

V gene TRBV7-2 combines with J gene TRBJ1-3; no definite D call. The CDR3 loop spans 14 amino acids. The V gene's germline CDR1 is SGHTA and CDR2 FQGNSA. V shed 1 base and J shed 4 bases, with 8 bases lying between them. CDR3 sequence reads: CASSLVGRGNTIYF. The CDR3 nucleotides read TGTGCCAGCAGCTTAGTAGGTAGAGGAAACACCATATATTTT.

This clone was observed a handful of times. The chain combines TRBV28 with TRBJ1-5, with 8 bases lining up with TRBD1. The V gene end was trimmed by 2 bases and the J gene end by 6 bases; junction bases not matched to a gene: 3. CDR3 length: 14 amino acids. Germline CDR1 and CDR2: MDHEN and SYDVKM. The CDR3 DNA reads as TGTGCCAGCAGTTTAGGGCAGGGGGCTCAGCCCCAGCATTTT. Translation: CASSLGQGAQPQHF.

This CDR3 reads CASSLDANQPQHF. The CDR3 coding sequence is TGTGCCAGCAGTTTGGATGCGAATCAGCCCCAGCATTTT. The V call is TRBV27, the J call TRBJ1-5; no reliable D call. The germline V gene encodes CDR1 MNHEY and CDR2 SMNVEV (reference sequence). V gave up 3 bases and J gave up 4 bases, with 7 bases separating them. The CDR3 contains 13 residues.

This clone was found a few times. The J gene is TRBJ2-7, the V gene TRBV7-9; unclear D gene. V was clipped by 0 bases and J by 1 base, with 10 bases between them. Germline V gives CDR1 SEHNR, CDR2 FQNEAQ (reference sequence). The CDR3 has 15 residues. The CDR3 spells CASSLAVGVSYEQYF. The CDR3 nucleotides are TGTGCCAGCAGCTTAGCAGTAGGAGTTTCCTACGAGCAGTACTTC. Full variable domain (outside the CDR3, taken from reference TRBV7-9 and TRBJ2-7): DTGVSQNPRHKITKRGQNVTFRCDPISEHNRLYWYRQTLGQGPEFLTYFQNEAQLEKSRLLSDRFSAERPKGSFSTLEIQRTEQGDSAMYLCASSLAVGVSYEQYFGPGTRLTVT.

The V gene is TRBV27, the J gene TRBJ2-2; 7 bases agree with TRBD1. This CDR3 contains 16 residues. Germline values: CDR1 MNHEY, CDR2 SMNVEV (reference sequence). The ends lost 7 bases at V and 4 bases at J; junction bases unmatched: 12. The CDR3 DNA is TGTGCCAGCACTCTGGGACAGCTAGGGGTCACCGGGGAGCTGTTTTTT. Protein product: CASTLGQLGVTGELFF.

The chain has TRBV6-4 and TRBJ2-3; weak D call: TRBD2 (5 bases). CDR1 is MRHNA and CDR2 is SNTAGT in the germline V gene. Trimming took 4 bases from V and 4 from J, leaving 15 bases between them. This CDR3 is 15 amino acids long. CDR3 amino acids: CASSASASGPDTQYF. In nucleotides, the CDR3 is TGTGCCAGCAGTGCTAGTGCCAGCGGACCAGATACGCAGTATTTT.

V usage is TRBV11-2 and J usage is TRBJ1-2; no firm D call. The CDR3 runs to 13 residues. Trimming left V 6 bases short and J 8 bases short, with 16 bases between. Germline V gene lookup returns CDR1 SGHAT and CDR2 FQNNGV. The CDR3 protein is CASSQTRAGGYTF. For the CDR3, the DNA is TGTGCCAGCAGTCAGACTAGGGCCGGCGGCTACACCTTC. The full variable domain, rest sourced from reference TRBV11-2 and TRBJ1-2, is EAGVAQSPRYKIIEKRQSVAFWCNPISGHATLYWYQQILGQGPKLLIQFQNNGVVDDSQLPKDRFSAERLKGVDSTLKIQPAKLEDSAVYLCASSQTRAGGYTFGSGTRLTVV.

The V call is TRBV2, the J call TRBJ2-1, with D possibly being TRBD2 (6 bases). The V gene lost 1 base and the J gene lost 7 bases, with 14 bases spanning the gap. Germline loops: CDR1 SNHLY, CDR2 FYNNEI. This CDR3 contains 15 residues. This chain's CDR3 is CASSEGPISGNEQFF. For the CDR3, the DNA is TGTGCCAGCAGTGAAGGACCTATCAGCGGGAATGAGCAGTTCTTC.

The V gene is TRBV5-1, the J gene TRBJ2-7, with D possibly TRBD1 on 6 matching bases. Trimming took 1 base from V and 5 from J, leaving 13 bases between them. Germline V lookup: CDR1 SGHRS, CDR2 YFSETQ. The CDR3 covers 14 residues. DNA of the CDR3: TGCGCCAGCAGCTTGACGGACAGTAGGGACGAGCAGTACTTC. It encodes CASSLTDSRDEQYF. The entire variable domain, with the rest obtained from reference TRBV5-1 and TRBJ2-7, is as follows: KAGVTQTPRYLIKTRGQQVTLSCSPISGHRSVSWYQQTPGQGLQFLFEYFSETQRNKGNFPGRFSGRQFSNSRSEMNVSTLELGDSALYLCASSLTDSRDEQYFGPGTRLTVT.

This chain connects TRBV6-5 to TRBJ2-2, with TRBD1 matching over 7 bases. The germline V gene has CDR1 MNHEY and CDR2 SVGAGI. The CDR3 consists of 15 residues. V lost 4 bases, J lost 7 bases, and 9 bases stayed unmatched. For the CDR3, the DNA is TGTGCCAGCAGTTTCCGACAGGGAAGGATCGGGGAGCTGTTTTTT. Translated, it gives CASSFRQGRIGELFF.

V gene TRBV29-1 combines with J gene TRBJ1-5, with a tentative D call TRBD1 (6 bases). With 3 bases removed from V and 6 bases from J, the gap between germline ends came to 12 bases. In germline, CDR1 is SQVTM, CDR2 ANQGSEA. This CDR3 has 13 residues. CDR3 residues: CSVEYREGQPQHF. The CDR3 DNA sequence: TGCAGCGTTGAGTACAGGGAGGGTCAGCCCCAGCATTTT.

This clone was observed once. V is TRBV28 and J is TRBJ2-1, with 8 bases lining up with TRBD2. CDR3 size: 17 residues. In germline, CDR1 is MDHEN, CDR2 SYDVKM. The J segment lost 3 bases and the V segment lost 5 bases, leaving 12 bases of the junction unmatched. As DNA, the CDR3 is TGTGCCAGCAGTCCGCACCCGAGCGGGGGTCTCTACAATGAGCAGTTCTTC. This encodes CASSPHPSGGLYNEQFF. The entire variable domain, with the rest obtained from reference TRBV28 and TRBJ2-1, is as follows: DVKVTQSSRYLVKRTGEKVFLECVQDMDHENMFWYRQDPGLGLRLIYFSYDVKMKEKGDIPEGYSVSREKKERFSLILESASTNQTSMYLCASSPHPSGGLYNEQFFGPGTRLTVL.